The T cell receptor beta chain under discussion was sequenced for a study of blood T cell repertoires in COVID-19. Looking at the study overall: Material from acute and convalescent COVID-19 was sourced from the United States, Italy and Spain. Sources were T cells, B-cell-depleted T cells, or PBMCs; the material itself was cDNA or gDNA.

Original processing methods: Amplified reference gene primers provided the basis for estimating nucleated cell counts. The protocol was immunoSEQ multiplex PCR, while the TCRdb copy is restricted to in-frame clones and leaves out a portion. The DNA was the basis for D and trimming; V, J and clone size are from that table. In the table there are some 200,000 clones, around nine tenths of which are singletons. Comments on this clone: The conserved phenylalanine or tryptophan normally closing the CDR3 is absent here, so this likely arose from a read error. No DNA is shown, since the ends of the CDR3 on it are uncertain; the CDR3 is the one TCRdb lists.

The CDR3 extends over 12 residues, inclusive of both ends. The rearrangement joins TRBV21-1 to TRBJ2-3; the table's TRBD2 call for D was not verified on the DNA. TRBV21-1 is designated a pseudogene. The sequenced material came from peripheral blood. The source of this sequence is a woman between 18 and 29 years old who had recovered from COVID-19. The chain's CDR3 is CASSNYTSGKEA.